The clone carrying this TCR beta chain appeared once. The antigen is unknown. The PCR employed 60 Vbeta primers together with 13 Jbeta primers. Here immunoSEQ multiplex PCR was the method, and the copy in TCRdb shows in-frame clones only, minus some. Of around 220,000 clones in the sample, about 80% were seen once. The data were taken from a study of cytomegalovirus exposure and HLA in healthy donors. General study findings and limits: Among CMV-associated TCR beta chains, most appeared HLA-restricted in a later analysis.

What was sequenced was PBMCs. This TCR derives from a man aged 18-30 years in good health and CMV-seronegative.

Here the CDR3 reads CATFLEGSNQPQHF. The CDR3 bases are TGTGCCACATTCCTCGAGGGAAGCAATCAGCCCCAGCATTTT. V and J are TRBV6-6 and TRBJ1-5; D gene uncertain. Germline V CDR1 and CDR2: MNHNY, SVGAGI (reference sequence). Trimming shortened V by 10 bases and J by 1 base, and 14 bases separated the two germline ends. The CDR3 contains 14 residues.